This passage covers 9 T cell receptor beta chains from one sample sequenced in a study of liver allograft versus peripheral blood T cells. Overall study context: Recipients' peripheral blood served as the comparator for T cell receptor repertoires in transplanted livers.

From the reads, TCRdb called clonotypes with MiXCR, one entry per CDR3 protein. The table shows 5,000 or so distinct CDR3 sequences, with 15% to 20% occurring only once. These receptor sequences come from a human patient who had a liver transplant. Some T cells may possibly be graft donor cells.

This clonotype showed up many times. CDR3 sequence reads: CASSLGINYGYTF. The CDR3 DNA follows: TGTGCCAGCAGTTTGGGAATAAACTATGGCTACACCTTC. The chain carries TRBV27 and TRBJ1-2; no firm D call. V was clipped by 3 bases and J by 2 bases, with 7 bases between them. The CDR3 has 13 residues. Per germline, CDR1 MNHEY and CDR2 SMNVEV (reference sequence).

This clonotype was found many times. The chain employs TRBV19 and TRBJ1-6; D unresolved. Trimming left V 0 bases short and J 8 bases short, with 11 bases between. The CDR3 is made up of 15 amino acids. Germline V gene lookup returns CDR1 LNHDA and CDR2 SQIVND (reference sequence). CDR3 nucleotides: TGTGCCAGTAGTATAGATCAATCGCCCTATTCACCCCTCCACTTT. Translated: CASSIDQSPYSPLHF. The variable domain in full, completed from reference TRBV19 and TRBJ1-6, reads DGGITQSPKYLFRKEGQNVTLSCEQNLNHDAMYWYRQDPGQGLRLIYYSQIVNDFQKGDIAEGYSVSREKKESFPLTVTSAQKNPTAFYLCASSIDQSPYSPLHFGNGTRLTVT.

The chain links TRBV12-3 or TRBV12-4 to TRBJ2-5; 12 positions agree with TRBD2. The J segment lost 1 base and the V segment lost 5 bases, leaving 2 bases of the junction unmatched. The CDR3 consists of 15 residues. This chain's CDR3 is CASSLGLAGQETQYF. For the CDR3, the DNA is TGTGCCAGCAGTCTGGGACTAGCGGGCCAAGAGACCCAGTACTTC.

This clonotype turned up a few times. V and J are TRBV27 and TRBJ1-4; TRBD1 might be the D (5 bases). The CDR3 loop spans 17 amino acids. V was shortened by 3 bases and J by 0 bases, with 14 bases between the two germline ends. CDR1 and CDR2 (germline): MNHEY, SMNVEV (reference sequence). Here the CDR3 reads CASSFTGDFSTNEKLFF. The DNA for the CDR3 is TGTGCCAGCAGTTTTACGGGGGATTTTTCAACTAATGAAAAACTGTTTTTT.

By share of the sample, this clonotype is medium-sized. The rearrangement joins TRBV27 to TRBJ2-5, with D perhaps given as TRBD1 or TRBD2 (5 bases each). In germline, CDR1 is MNHEY, CDR2 SMNVEV (reference sequence). The CDR3 covers 13 residues. Trimming removed 10 bases from V and 4 bases from J, with 16 bases in between. The CDR3 region is CAIGDGSRETQYF. In DNA, the CDR3 is TGTGCCATCGGGGACGGATCAAGAGAGACCCAGTACTTC.

This clonotype appeared a few times. CDR3 sequence (DNA): TGTGCCAGCAGTTTCTTGGTAGGGGAAGAGACCCAGTACTTC. It specifies CASSFLVGEETQYF. The chain combines TRBV28 with TRBJ2-5; D might be TRBD1 (5 bases). Trimming took off 3 bases at V and 3 bases at J, with 11 bases between the two ends. Germline V gene data show CDR1 as MDHEN and CDR2 as SYDVKM. There are 14 residues in the CDR3.

The chain has TRBV7-9 and TRBJ1-5, with D tentatively TRBD1 (5 bases). The CDR3 is 14 residues long. CDR1 is SEHNR, CDR2 FQNEAQ, per germline (reference sequence). V dropped 1 base and J dropped 8 bases, with 12 bases sitting between them. The DNA of the CDR3 is TGTGCCAGCAGCTTAGGGGGTTTGGGGGAGCCCCAGCATTTT. Amino acids: CASSLGGLGEPQHF.

This clonotype was recorded many times. The chain joins TRBV5-6 to TRBJ1-1; TRBD1 is a possible D gene (6 bases). Germline lookup yields CDR1 SGHDT and CDR2 YYEEEE. CDR3 length equals 19 residues. Trimming removed 1 base from V and 3 bases from J, with 25 bases in between. The CDR3 nucleotides read TGTGCCAGCAGCTTGTCCGTGGTACGGGGGCCGCTTGGGGACACTGAAGCTTTCTTT. It specifies CASSLSVVRGPLGDTEAFF.

This clonotype was counted many times. The J gene is TRBJ1-2, the V gene TRBV18, with D possibly being TRBD1 (6 bases). Germline V CDR1 and CDR2: KGHSH, LQKENI. The V end lost 1 base, the J end lost 7 bases, and 10 bases lay between the germline ends. The CDR3 extends over 13 amino acids. This chain's CDR3 is CASSPQQGRGYTF. The CDR3 DNA follows: TGTGCCAGCTCACCACAACAGGGACGTGGCTACACCTTC.